These 5 T cell receptor beta chains came from one sample sequenced in a study of control samples from healthy donors and cancer patients. The table came from immunoSEQ multiplex PCR; TCRdb's copy has only in-frame clones and leaves some out. The table records roughly 120,000 clones, 93% of them present only once. Sequenced material: blood. The receptor set was obtained from a man aged 25-45 years in good health.

This sequence joins TRBV5-4 and TRBJ1-1; no clear D. V gave up 10 bases and J gave up 1 base, with 11 bases separating them. Germline loops: CDR1 SGHNT, CDR2 YYREEE (reference sequence). There are 12 residues in the CDR3. CDR3 amino acids: CASQDPNTEAFF. The CDR3 region has the DNA TGTGCCTCCCAGGACCCGAACACTGAAGCTTTCTTT.

The chain carries TRBV5-1 and TRBJ1-2; perhaps TRBD1 as D (6 bases). Germline CDR1 SGHRS, CDR2 YFSETQ. The V end was cut by 0 bases, the J end by 3 bases, with 12 bases between. The CDR3 spans 15 residues. The CDR3, as DNA: TGCGCCAGCAGCTTGGATGGGGGGCGCGACTATGGCTACACCTTC. This gives the protein CASSLDGGRDYGYTF. Full variable domain (remainder filled in from reference TRBV5-1 and TRBJ1-2): KAGVTQTPRYLIKTRGQQVTLSCSPISGHRSVSWYQQTPGQGLQFLFEYFSETQRNKGNFPGRFSGRQFSNSRSEMNVSTLELGDSALYLCASSLDGGRDYGYTFGSGTRLTVV.

For the CDR3, the DNA is TGCAGCGCGGGCCGGACAGGGAGAGAAAGCAATGAGCAGTTCTTC. It translates to CSAGRTGRESNEQFF. The gene calls are TRBV29-1 and TRBJ2-1; 8 nucleotides match TRBD1. The CDR3 has 15 residues. Trimming cost V 7 bases and J 6 bases; bases outside gene matches: 14. The germline CDR1 and CDR2 sequences are SQVTM and ANQGSEA.

This clone was counted between two and nine times. The chain has TRBV5-1 and TRBJ1-6, with 10 bases lining up with TRBD1. Germline V gene data show CDR1 as SGHRS and CDR2 as YFSETQ. V gave up 7 bases and J gave up 4 bases; unmatched junction bases: 2. The CDR3 covers 14 residues. CDR3 bases: TGCGCCAGCCGGGACAGGGGTTATAATTCACCCCTCCACTTT. It translates to CASRDRGYNSPLHF. Supplemented by reference TRBV5-1 and TRBJ1-6, the full variable domain reads KAGVTQTPRYLIKTRGQQVTLSCSPISGHRSVSWYQQTPGQGLQFLFEYFSETQRNKGNFPGRFSGRQFSNSRSEMNVSTLELGDSALYLCASRDRGYNSPLHFGNGTRLTVT.

In the case of this clone: The sample contains more than one DNA sequence encoding this CDR3. This chain uses TRBV28 with TRBJ1-1, with TRBD1 as a possible D gene (6 bases). The CDR3 loop spans 14 amino acids. Germline lookup yields CDR1 MDHEN and CDR2 SYDVKM. The V end lost 6 bases, the J end lost 10 bases, and 21 bases lay between the germline ends. CDR3 protein: CASSLGGAGGLAFF. The CDR3 DNA is TGTGCCAGCAGCCTTGGGGGGGCGGGGGGGCTAGCTTTCTTT.